This passage covers 27 T cell receptor beta chains from one sample sequenced in a study of early T cells in non-severe SARS-CoV-2 infection. From the 5' RACE reads, TCRdb called clonotypes with MiXCR, one entry per CDR3 protein. The data show around 77,000 distinct CDR3 sequences, roughly 15% seen once. Sequenced material: whole blood, taken at baseline. These TCRs come from an adult who was a healthcare worker with PCR-confirmed SARS-CoV-2 infection or an uninfected control (not recorded which).

This clonotype was recorded many times. The V gene is TRBV9, the J gene TRBJ1-5; possibly TRBD1 for D (6 bases). The V end lost 3 bases, the J end lost 5 bases, and 12 bases lay between the germline ends. The germline V gene encodes CDR1 SGDLS and CDR2 YYNGEE. The length of the CDR3 is 14 residues. The DNA for the CDR3 is TGTGCCAGCAGCGGACAAGGACAGTATCAGCCCCAGCATTTT. Amino acids: CASSGQGQYQPQHF.

The chain carries TRBV10-1 and TRBJ2-3, with D possibly TRBD2 on 5 matching bases. The CDR3 has 15 amino acids. The germline V and J ends were trimmed by 2 bases and 0 bases, with 9 bases remaining between them. Germline V lookup: CDR1 WNHNN, CDR2 SYGVQD (reference sequence). The CDR3 loop reads CASSEEEGSTDTQYF. The CDR3 region has the DNA TGCGCCAGCAGTGAGGAAGAGGGAAGCACAGATACGCAGTATTTT.

The chain has TRBV5-4 and TRBJ2-5, with 10 bases aligning to TRBD1. The CDR3 is 14 residues long. CDR1 is SGHNT, CDR2 YYREEE, per germline (reference sequence). The V gene end was trimmed by 3 bases and the J gene end by 5 bases; junction bases not matched to a gene: 4. CDR3 sequence reads: CASSSRTGGETQYF. The CDR3 DNA reads TGTGCCAGCAGCTCCCGGACAGGGGGGGAGACCCAGTACTTC.

The gene calls are TRBV2 and TRBJ1-1; 7 bases fit TRBD1. There are 13 residues in the CDR3. Germline trimming cut 6 bases from V and 3 bases from J; bases unmatched to any gene: 4. Germline V gene sequence: CDR1 SNHLY, CDR2 FYNNEI. CDR3 sequence reads: CASRGQIDTEAFF. CDR3 nucleotides: TGTGCCAGCAGGGGACAGATCGACACTGAAGCTTTCTTT.

This clonotype occurred a few times. The chain has TRBV28 and TRBJ2-7, with 8 positions matching TRBD2. This CDR3 comprises 14 residues. Germline V CDR1 and CDR2: MDHEN, SYDVKM. The V segment lost 4 bases and the J segment 2 bases; nucleotides outside the gene matches: 4. For the CDR3, the DNA is TGTGCCAGCAGTTGGGCTAGCGGGCCCTACGAGCAGTACTTC. The encoded protein is CASSWASGPYEQYF.

This clonotype was seen a handful of times. The CDR3 loop reads CASSVGLSGTGLDTQYF. DNA for the CDR3: TGCGCCAGCAGCGTGGGGCTGTCCGGGACAGGGTTAGATACGCAGTATTTT. This sequence joins TRBV5-1 and TRBJ2-3, with 9 bases identical to TRBD1. The CDR3 covers 17 residues. V lost 4 bases and J lost 5; bases outside the gene matches: 14. The V gene's germline CDR1 is SGHRS and CDR2 YFSETQ. The full variable domain, completed using reference TRBV5-1 and TRBJ2-3, is KAGVTQTPRYLIKTRGQQVTLSCSPISGHRSVSWYQQTPGQGLQFLFEYFSETQRNKGNFPGRFSGRQFSNSRSEMNVSTLELGDSALYLCASSVGLSGTGLDTQYFGPGTRLTVL.

There are a few counts of this clonotype. This rearrangement joins TRBV7-2 to TRBJ1-5; D possibly corresponds to TRBD1 (5 bases). This CDR3 contains 16 residues. Germline lookup yields CDR1 SGHTA and CDR2 FQGNSA. V lost 4 bases and J lost 0, with 13 bases in between. The CDR3 region has the DNA TGTGCCAGCAGCTCTGGGGGGGTCTATAGCAATCAGCCCCAGCATTTT. Its translation: CASSSGGVYSNQPQHF.

The gene calls are TRBV5-1 and TRBJ2-3; no definite D call. Between the trimmed V and J ends, which lost 0 bases and 1 base, there was a span of 9 bases. The CDR3 totals 15 residues. Germline V gene sequence: CDR1 SGHRS, CDR2 YFSETQ. CDR3 residues: CASSLALYGTDTQYF. CDR3 bases: TGCGCCAGCAGCTTGGCCTTATATGGCACAGATACGCAGTATTTT.

The CDR3 nucleotides are TGTGCCAGCAGCCCCGGACGGGTAAATGAAAAACTGTTTTTT. It codes for CASSPGRVNEKLFF. V is TRBV6-6 and J is TRBJ1-4; no clear D. Germline V CDR1 and CDR2: MNHNY, SVGAGI (reference sequence). There are 14 residues in the CDR3. Trimming left V 6 bases short and J 5 bases short, with 13 bases between.

The rearrangement links TRBV5-4 to TRBJ1-1, with D possibly TRBD1 on 6 matching bases. V gave up 0 bases and J gave up 5 bases, with 11 bases separating them. The length of the CDR3 is 14 residues. Germline V gives CDR1 SGHNT, CDR2 YYREEE (reference sequence). The CDR3 here is CASSLADRWTEAFF. The CDR3 DNA sequence: TGTGCCAGCAGCTTGGCCGACAGGTGGACTGAAGCTTTCTTT.

This clonotype was recorded at least ten times. The V call is TRBV10-3, the J call TRBJ1-1; TRBD1 agrees at 8 bases. J was trimmed by 3 bases and V by 2 bases; bases with no gene match: 2. Germline V CDR1 and CDR2: ENHRY, SYGVKD. The CDR3 length is 14 residues. The CDR3: CAISEQGAYTEAFF. The CDR3 coding sequence is TGTGCCATCAGTGAGCAGGGGGCCTACACTGAAGCTTTCTTT.

This clonotype has only one observation. A single base separates this from a much larger clone, so it may be a read error. The V and J genes are TRBV18 and TRBJ2-7; 9 bases are a match to TRBD2. V lost 3 bases to trimming and J lost 2 bases; unmatched junction nucleotides: 5. Germline values: CDR1 KGHSH, CDR2 LQKENI. The CDR3 is 15 residues long. CDR3 sequence (DNA): TGTGCCAGCTCACCGAGCGGGAGGACTCCCTACGAGCAGTACTTC. Protein product: CASSPSGRTPYEQYF.

This sequence joins TRBV28 and TRBJ2-7; no clear D gene. Germline V gene data show CDR1 as MDHEN and CDR2 as SYDVKM. The CDR3 consists of 9 residues. Trimming took 8 bases from V and 3 from J, leaving 2 bases between them. CDR3 sequence (DNA): TGTGCCAGCGTCTACGAGCAGTACTTC. It codes for CASVYEQYF. The full variable domain, rest sourced from reference TRBV28 and TRBJ2-7, is DVKVTQSSRYLVKRTGEKVFLECVQDMDHENMFWYRQDPGLGLRLIYFSYDVKMKEKGDIPEGYSVSREKKERFSLILESASTNQTSMYLCASVYEQYFGPGTRLTVT.

In this sample, this clonotype turned up a few times. The chain links TRBV18 to TRBJ2-7, with D perhaps given as TRBD1 or TRBD2 (5 bases each). The V end lost 6 bases, the J end lost 2 bases, and 11 bases lay between the germline ends. This CDR3 has 13 residues. CDR1 is KGHSH and CDR2 is LQKENI in the germline V gene. The CDR3 reads CASSRGEPYEQYF. The CDR3, as DNA: TGTGCCAGCTCCAGAGGGGAACCCTACGAGCAGTACTTC.

The chain couples TRBV3-1 to TRBJ2-2, with D possibly matching TRBD1 (6 bases). Trimming removed 7 bases at V and 0 bases at J, with 9 bases between. There are 14 residues in the CDR3. The germline V gene has CDR1 LGHDT and CDR2 YNNKEL (reference sequence). CDR3 nucleotides: TGTGCCAGCACCAGGACAGCGAACACCGGGGAGCTGTTTTTT. Residues: CASTRTANTGELFF.

In this sample, this clonotype turned up a few times. The gene calls are TRBV5-1 and TRBJ1-1, with D uncertain. This CDR3 has 15 amino acids. Trimming removed 0 bases from V and 4 bases from J, with 13 bases in between. CDR1 and CDR2 from the germline V gene are SGHRS and YFSETQ. The CDR3: CASSLEVGGRTEAFF. The CDR3 nucleotides read TGCGCCAGCAGCTTGGAGGTCGGCGGACGCACTGAAGCTTTCTTT.

This clonotype was seen only a few times. V usage is TRBV5-4 and J usage is TRBJ2-1; no firm D call. V lost 4 bases and J 0 bases, leaving 17 bases between the germline ends. The CDR3 covers 17 residues. Germline CDR1 SGHNT, CDR2 YYREEE (reference sequence). CDR3 sequence reads: CASSRHGDTYSYNEQFF. CDR3 in DNA: TGTGCCAGCAGCCGACATGGCGACACCTACTCCTACAATGAGCAGTTCTTC.

This clonotype occurred once. This sequence joins TRBV6-6 and TRBJ2-3, with 11 bases fitting TRBD1. The CDR3 sequence is 16 residues long. CDR1 is MNHNY, CDR2 SVGAGI, per germline (reference sequence). The J segment lost 4 bases and the V segment lost 8 bases, leaving 11 bases of the junction unmatched. The CDR3 DNA follows: TGTGCCAGCCCAAGGGGGACAGGGGGAGCCCCAGATACGCAGTATTTT. Translated: CASPRGTGGAPDTQYF.

The genes are TRBV11-3 and TRBJ2-3; D is possibly TRBD1 or TRBD2 (5 bases each). Germline assignment: CDR1 SGHNT and CDR2 YENEEA. CDR3 size: 17 residues. Trimming left V 5 bases short and J 0 bases short, with 18 bases between. CDR3 amino acids: CASSQGLGVTSTDTQYF. The CDR3 DNA reads TGTGCCAGCAGCCAAGGCCTGGGGGTCACTAGCACAGATACGCAGTATTTT.

This clonotype showed up many times. The chain links TRBV29-1 to TRBJ2-2, with 9 bases identical to TRBD1. Losses at the gene ends were 6 bases for V and 0 bases for J; bases not matched to a gene: 11. The CDR3 totals 17 residues. CDR1 SQVTM and CDR2 ANQGSEA come from the germline V gene. The CDR3 reads CSVIKGTGHSNTGELFF. For the CDR3, the DNA is TGCAGCGTGATCAAGGGGACAGGGCACTCGAACACCGGGGAGCTGTTTTTT.

Remarks on this clonotype: A much larger clone differs by one base, so this may be a read error. J is TRBJ2-7 and V is TRBV28, with unresolved D. The germline V gene encodes CDR1 MDHEN and CDR2 SYDVKM. This CDR3 spans 14 amino acids. Trimming cost V 5 bases and J 6 bases, with 17 bases left between them. The CDR3 loop reads CASSPPHRPGEQYF. The DNA of the CDR3 is TGTGCCAGCAGTCCCCCCCACCGTCCCGGCGAGCAGTACTTC. Based on the CDR3 plus reference TRBV28 and TRBJ2-7, the full variable domain is DVKVTQSSRYLVKRTGEKVFLECVQDMDHENMFWYRQDPGLGLRLIYFSYDVKMKEKGDIPEGYSVSREKKERFSLILESASTNQTSMYLCASSPPHRPGEQYFGPGTRLTVT.

This clonotype was seen repeatedly, ten times or more. The chain couples TRBV7-9 to TRBJ2-5; D not resolved. The CDR3 runs to 13 residues. From germline, CDR1 is SEHNR and CDR2 FQNEAQ (reference sequence). Deletions cut 0 bases from V and 2 bases from J, with 4 bases between. The CDR3 DNA reads as TGTGCCAGCAGCTTAGCCTCACAAGAGACCCAGTACTTC. Translated: CASSLASQETQYF. Full variable domain (remainder filled in from reference TRBV7-9 and TRBJ2-5): DTGVSQNPRHKITKRGQNVTFRCDPISEHNRLYWYRQTLGQGPEFLTYFQNEAQLEKSRLLSDRFSAERPKGSFSTLEIQRTEQGDSAMYLCASSLASQETQYFGPGTRLLVL.

This chain joins TRBV9 and TRBJ1-2; perhaps TRBD1 as D (5 bases). This CDR3 region has 13 residues. Between the trimmed V and J ends, which lost 6 bases and 3 bases, there was a span of 12 bases. The V gene's germline CDR1 is SGDLS and CDR2 YYNGEE. The DNA for the CDR3 is TGTGCCAGCAAAGGGGAGTTCGACTATGGCTACACCTTC. Translation: CASKGEFDYGYTF.

This clonotype came up a few times. V and J are TRBV5-1 and TRBJ2-7, with 8 positions matching TRBD2. Germline V gene data show CDR1 as SGHRS and CDR2 as YFSETQ. This CDR3 is 14 amino acids long. Unmatched junction bases numbered 6, after V lost 4 bases and J lost 3 bases. CDR3 in DNA: TGCGCCAGCAGCCCCGTAGCGGGGAGCTACGAGCAGTACTTC. Translation: CASSPVAGSYEQYF.

The chain combines TRBV20-1 with TRBJ2-2; 7 bases align to TRBD2. Per the germline V gene, CDR1 is DFQATT and CDR2 is SNEGSKA (reference sequence). This CDR3 is 16 amino acids long. V lost 0 bases, J lost 4 bases, and 8 bases stayed unmatched. The CDR3 DNA sequence: TGCAGTGCTAGAGATTTTGGGGGGGGACCCACCGGGGAGCTGTTTTTT. Encoded protein: CSARDFGGGPTGELFF.

This clonotype appeared a few times. V usage is TRBV7-2 and J usage is TRBJ1-5, with D possibly matching TRBD1 (5 bases). The ends were cut back, 2 bases at V and 4 bases at J, with 12 bases in the middle. CDR1 and CDR2 (germline): SGHTA, FQGNSA. The CDR3 contains 15 residues. The CDR3 protein is CASSLRGNGNQPQHF. CDR3 sequence (DNA): TGTGCCAGCAGCTTACGGGGGAACGGGAATCAGCCCCAGCATTTT.

V gene TRBV28 combines with J gene TRBJ2-6; D possibly matches TRBD1 or TRBD2 (6 bases each). The V and J ends lost 6 bases and 2 bases respectively, with 20 bases between them. CDR1 MDHEN and CDR2 SYDVKM come from the germline V gene. The CDR3 sequence is 18 residues long. The CDR3 region is CASSDTTGRSAGANVLTF. DNA of the CDR3: TGTGCCAGCAGCGATACTACAGGGAGGTCAGCTGGGGCCAACGTCCTGACTTTC.